Included here is one T cell receptor beta chain sequence, with context. The data were produced by immunoSEQ multiplex PCR, yet TCRdb's version contains in-frame clones alone and is incomplete. The sample consists of around 95,000 clones, 88% of them appearing once. V was clipped by 0 bases and J by 5 bases, with 16 bases between them. The CDR3 contains 16 residues. Germline CDR1 MNHEY, CDR2 SVGAGI. The record originates from a study of T cell responses to AZD1222 COVID-19 vaccine. This chain uses TRBV6-5 with TRBJ2-5; TRBD1 might be the D (6 bases). This TCR derives from an adult in good health. This sample comprised peripheral blood, obtained on day 0 of AZD1222 vaccination. In DNA, the CDR3 is TGTGCCAGCAGTTACTCGATGGCAGGGGCTGGGGAGACCCAGTACTTC. This translates into CASSYSMAGAGETQYF.